The count of the clone carrying this TCR beta chain is one. The target antigen is unknown. The CDR3 spans 19 residues. The ends lost 0 bases at V and 0 bases at J; junction bases unmatched: 11. The germline V gene encodes CDR1 SGHRS and CDR2 YFSETQ. These data are taken from a study of CD4 T cells in relation to SARS-CoV-2 and coronaviruses. Study-wide context: TCR beta CDR3s were sequenced after roughly eleven-day antigen culture of PBMCs. No peptide or an HIV-1 Nef peptide pool served as negative control. Study-level points and caveats: SARS-CoV-2-driven expansion was significantly weaker in crossreactive than monoreactive clones.

Unexposed donor CD4+ T cells date from about 2011-2019, before the COVID-19 pandemic. Isolation of CD4+ T cells took place after less than twelve days in culture. Unexposed-donor CD4+ T cells were probed with SARS-CoV-2 S/N and four cold-coronavirus spikes, cells permitting. Some clones are missing from TCRdb's copy, which holds only in-frame ones; the method was immunoSEQ multiplex PCR. The sample holds about 16,000 clones; 70% to 85% are singletons and the top ten take more than 40%. This chain uses TRBV5-1 with TRBJ1-5; TRBD1 matches 8 bases. The sequence was obtained from a human donor in good health. Sequences were obtained from CD4+ T cells from PBMCs, cultured in vitro. The CDR3 here is CASSLVGTGGIYSNQPQHF. Written as DNA, the CDR3 is TGCGCCAGCAGCTTGGTAGGGACAGGAGGGATCTATAGCAATCAGCCCCAGCATTTT.